One TCR beta chain is described in this entry. The CDR3 loop spans 14 amino acids. Per germline, CDR1 MNHEY and CDR2 SVGAGI. V was clipped by 6 bases and J by 6 bases, with 17 bases between them. This entry belongs to a study of control samples from healthy donors and cancer patients. TCRdb keeps only in-frame clones here, not all; method: immunoSEQ multiplex PCR. The data show fewer than 200,000 clones, just over 90% seen once. The genes are TRBV6-5 and TRBJ2-5; D might be TRBD1 or TRBD2, each matching 5 bases. The sample consisted of blood. The TCR was taken from a man aged 25 to 40 in good health. The CDR3 DNA follows: TGTGCCAGCAGCCCCGGGACCGGAGTGCAGACCCAGTACTTC. Amino acid sequence: CASSPGTGVQTQYF.